These 30 T cell receptor beta chains originate from one sample sequenced in a study of cytomegalovirus exposure and HLA in healthy donors. The PCR employed 60 Vbeta primers together with 13 Jbeta primers. Profiling relied on immunoSEQ multiplex PCR, and the TCRdb table lists in-frame clones only, not all of them. Among approximately 100,000 clones listed, over 9.5% were seen once. Sample: PBMCs. Every receptor here comes from a middle-aged man in good health and CMV-seropositive.

In this sample, this clone turned up a few times. The genes are TRBV5-1 and TRBJ2-3; 10 bases are shared with TRBD2. Germline loops: CDR1 SGHRS, CDR2 YFSETQ. V shed 4 bases, J shed 1 base, and the junction held 6 bases outside the gene matches. The CDR3 extends over 16 amino acids. CDR3 bases: TGCGCCAGCAGCAAGTTAGGGACTAGCGGCACAGATACGCAGTATTTT. Translation: CASSKLGTSGTDTQYF.

The sample holds a few counts of this clone. The CDR3 loop is CASSATGAGELFF. The CDR3 DNA reads as TGTGCCAGCAGCGCAACAGGGGCCGGGGAGCTGTTTTTT. This chain joins TRBV11-3 and TRBJ2-2; 7 bases fit TRBD1. Trimming took 5 bases from V and 6 from J; bases not matched to a gene: 3. This CDR3 has 13 amino acids. Germline V CDR1 and CDR2: SGHNT, YENEEA.

In its sample, this clone was seen a few times. The V call is TRBV7-9, the J call TRBJ2-2; TRBD1 matches at 8 bases. This CDR3 comprises 16 residues. Per the germline V gene, CDR1 is SEHNR and CDR2 is FQNEAQ (reference sequence). V trimming: 1 base; J trimming: 6 bases; junction bases outside the gene matches: 7. The CDR3 region has the DNA TGTGCCAGCAGCTTAGGGACAGGGCTATTCGCCGGGGAGCTGTTTTTT. Its translation: CASSLGTGLFAGELFF.

The table lists this clone with a few counts. CDR3 DNA sequence: TGTGCCAGCAGCCTCGGGACTAGCGGGAGCTTATTCGAGCAGTACTTC. Translation: CASSLGTSGSLFEQYF. This sequence joins TRBV5-4 and TRBJ2-7, with 14 bases matching TRBD2. The CDR3 runs to 16 residues. Germline lookup yields CDR1 SGHNT and CDR2 YYREEE (reference sequence). The junction had 9 bases not matched to a gene; V was cut back by 4 bases and J by 6 bases.

V gene TRBV5-1 combines with J gene TRBJ2-5; 7 bases are a match to TRBD1. This CDR3 has 16 residues. V gave up 0 bases and J gave up 3 bases; unmatched junction bases: 8. Germline-derived CDR1 and CDR2 are SGHRS and YFSETQ. In DNA form, the CDR3 reads TGCGCCAGCAGCTTGGGGGACAGCCCAGGGGAAGAGACCCAGTACTTC. As protein: CASSLGDSPGEETQYF.

This clone was seen a handful of times. The chain has TRBV5-4 and TRBJ2-5, with TRBD1 identical over 8 bases. Germline V gene data show CDR1 as SGHNT and CDR2 as YYREEE (reference sequence). The length of the CDR3 is 15 residues. Germline trimming cut 3 bases from V and 4 bases from J; bases unmatched to any gene: 8. The CDR3 nucleotides are TGTGCCAGCAGCTCCGCCGACAGGGGAGGAGAGACCCAGTACTTC. Translation gives CASSSADRGGETQYF.

The rearrangement uses TRBV10-3 and TRBJ1-5, with D tentatively TRBD1 (5 bases). The ends were cut back, 7 bases at V and 4 bases at J, with 11 bases in the middle. Germline V gives CDR1 ENHRY, CDR2 SYGVKD. This CDR3 has 13 amino acids. Here the CDR3 reads CAIMKDINQPQHF. The CDR3 coding sequence is TGTGCCATCATGAAGGACATTAATCAGCCCCAGCATTTT.

This clone was seen more than once but under ten times. The chain carries TRBV2 and TRBJ2-3; the D gene is possibly TRBD2 (6 bases). Germline CDR1 and CDR2: SNHLY and FYNNEI. This CDR3 region has 14 residues. Trimming removed 6 bases from V and 3 bases from J, with 13 bases in between. In nucleotides, the CDR3 is TGTGCCAGCAGAGGGCGGAGCGGGACAGATACGCAGTATTTT. It yields the protein CASRGRSGTDTQYF. Combining the CDR3 with reference TRBV2 and TRBJ2-3 gives the whole variable domain EPEVTQTPSHQVTQMGQEVILRCVPISNHLYFYWYRQILGQKVEFLVSFYNNEISEKSEIFDDQFSVERPDGSNFTLKIRSTKLEDSAMYFCASRGRSGTDTQYFGPGTRLTVL.

This clone has more than one count but fewer than ten. The rearrangement joins TRBV6-5 to TRBJ2-1; 7 bases fit TRBD1. Trimming at V came to 6 bases and at J to 5 bases, leaving 7 bases not matched to a gene. Germline-derived CDR1 and CDR2 are MNHEY and SVGAGI. This CDR3 is built from 14 residues. The CDR3 region has the DNA TGTGCCAGCAGCGAGACAGGGTCCCACAATGAGCAGTTCTTC. Translation gives CASSETGSHNEQFF.

The chain combines TRBV27 with TRBJ1-1, with a weak D call TRBD1 (5 bases). CDR1 is MNHEY, CDR2 SMNVEV, per germline (reference sequence). CDR3 length equals 14 residues. Trimming stripped 6 bases from V and 2 bases from J, with 13 bases between. The CDR3 bases are TGTGCCAGCAGCCTGAGTGGGGCTAACACTGAAGCTTTCTTT. Protein: CASSLSGANTEAFF.

The rearrangement joins TRBV4-1 to TRBJ1-5; tentatively, D is TRBD1 (6 bases). The CDR3 loop spans 20 amino acids. Germline V gene data show CDR1 as MGHRA and CDR2 as YSYEKL. The germline V and J ends were trimmed by 2 bases and 3 bases, with 26 bases remaining between them. Here the CDR3 reads CASSQKGPEETGTFNQPQHF. For the CDR3, the DNA is TGCGCCAGCAGCCAAAAAGGGCCGGAAGAAACAGGGACGTTCAATCAGCCCCAGCATTTT.

V gene TRBV5-4 combines with J gene TRBJ2-7; D is possibly TRBD2 (6 bases). V was pared by 6 bases and J by 4 bases, with 17 bases between. CDR1 SGHNT and CDR2 YYREEE come from the germline V gene (reference sequence). This CDR3 has 14 residues. The CDR3 sequence: CASTSGRDQYEQYF. CDR3 DNA: TGTGCCAGCACCTCGGGGCGGGACCAGTACGAGCAGTACTTC.

Only a few counts were recorded for this clone. V usage is TRBV29-1 and J usage is TRBJ2-3; 11 bases line up with TRBD2. Germline CDR1 SQVTM, CDR2 ANQGSEA. This CDR3 is 14 amino acids long. The ends lost 6 bases at V and 5 bases at J; junction bases unmatched: 7. In nucleotides, the CDR3 is TGCAGCGTAGTACTAGCGGGAGACATAGATACGCAGTATTTT. This sequence encodes CSVVLAGDIDTQYF.

In this sample, this clone turned up a few times. The chain joins TRBV6-5 to TRBJ1-1, with D hard to call. Trimming took off 0 bases at V and 1 base at J, with 12 bases between the two ends. Germline CDR1 is MNHEY and CDR2 is SVGAGI. The CDR3 covers 16 residues. CDR3 bases: TGTGCCAGCAGTTACTCGATTCCTACTCCGAACACTGAAGCTTTCTTT. Protein sequence: CASSYSIPTPNTEAFF.

The chain uses TRBV10-1 and TRBJ2-3; 9 bases map to TRBD2. The length of the CDR3 is 16 residues. After removal of 6 bases from V and 3 bases from J, the junction contained 10 bases not matched to a gene. Germline-derived CDR1 and CDR2 are WNHNN and SYGVQD (reference sequence). The CDR3 bases are TGCGCCAGCAGCCCCGGGGGTAGCGGGGGAACAGATACGCAGTATTTT. This encodes CASSPGGSGGTDTQYF.

This clone has only a few counts. The V and J genes are TRBV5-1 and TRBJ2-6, with TRBD1 matching 7 bases. The CDR3 is 16 residues long. From germline, CDR1 is SGHRS and CDR2 YFSETQ. With V trimmed by 4 bases and J by 0 bases, 4 bases remained unmatched. As DNA, the CDR3 is TGCGCCAGCAGCCTGGGGGACAGCTCTGGGGCCAACGTCCTGACTTTC. Amino acid sequence: CASSLGDSSGANVLTF.

J is TRBJ2-3 and V is TRBV6-6; 7 nucleotides agree with TRBD2. Looked up from germline, CDR1 is MNHNY and CDR2 is SVGAGI (reference sequence). Trimming removed 5 bases from V and 2 bases from J; junction bases left unmatched: 7. The CDR3 has 15 residues. The CDR3 is CASSPPSGVTDTQYF. The CDR3 region has the DNA TGTGCCAGCAGTCCCCCTAGCGGAGTCACAGATACGCAGTATTTT.

The table lists this clone with a few counts. The J gene is TRBJ2-1, the V gene TRBV7-6, with 7 bases aligning to TRBD2. The ends lost 7 bases at V and 4 bases at J; junction bases unmatched: 19. CDR3 size: 18 residues. Germline loops: CDR1 SGHVS, CDR2 FNYEAQ. CDR3 nucleotide sequence: TGTGCCAGCACCCCGCGGATAGTCGCAGCGGGAACTTACAATGAGCAGTTCTTC. This sequence encodes CASTPRIVAAGTYNEQFF.

This clone was picked up a small number of times. The chain has TRBV6-5 and TRBJ2-1; 14 positions agree with TRBD2. Germline CDR1 MNHEY, CDR2 SVGAGI. V lost 6 bases and J lost 8; bases outside the gene matches: 0. This CDR3 contains 13 residues. The CDR3 sequence: CASRGLAGDEQFF. For the CDR3, the DNA is TGTGCCAGCAGGGGACTAGCGGGAGATGAGCAGTTCTTC.

As to this clone: Its ends do not fully match the called genes, so a read error is possible. J is TRBJ2-5 and V is TRBV29-1; a weak D match, TRBD2 (6 bases). Looked up from germline, CDR1 is SQVTM and CDR2 is ANQGSEA. The CDR3 has 14 residues. CDR3 sequence reads: CSVVGGVGQETRYF. DNA for the CDR3: TGCAGCGTTGTTGGCGGGGTGGGCCAAGAGACCCGGTACTTC.

There are a few counts of this clone. The V and J genes are TRBV5-6 and TRBJ2-3; D is unresolved. Trimming took off 0 bases at V and 0 bases at J, with 8 bases between the two ends. Germline-derived CDR1 and CDR2 are SGHDT and YYEEEE. This CDR3 is 15 amino acids long. The CDR3 reads CASSLDRDSTDTQYF. The DNA of the CDR3 is TGTGCCAGCAGCTTGGACAGAGACAGCACAGATACGCAGTATTTT.

The V and J genes are TRBV2 and TRBJ2-7; 14 positions agree with TRBD2. Germline V gene data show CDR1 as SNHLY and CDR2 as FYNNEI. V shed 5 bases and J 0 bases; nucleotides not matched to a gene: 6. This CDR3 region has 17 residues. For the CDR3, the DNA is TGTGCCAGCAGTAGACTAGCGGGAGGGTTAGGCTCCTACGAGCAGTACTTC. Translating gives CASSRLAGGLGSYEQYF. The full variable domain, completed using reference TRBV2 and TRBJ2-7, is EPEVTQTPSHQVTQMGQEVILRCVPISNHLYFYWYRQILGQKVEFLVSFYNNEISEKSEIFDDQFSVERPDGSNFTLKIRSTKLEDSAMYFCASSRLAGGLGSYEQYFGPGTRLTVT.

The chain recombines TRBV9 with TRBJ1-1, with D tentatively TRBD1 (5 bases). Germline V gene lookup returns CDR1 SGDLS and CDR2 YYNGEE. The V gene lost 2 bases and the J gene lost 4 bases, with 12 bases spanning the gap. The CDR3 has 14 residues. The CDR3 region is CASSVSGRGTEAFF. CDR3 sequence (DNA): TGTGCCAGCAGCGTCAGTGGAAGGGGCACTGAAGCTTTCTTT.

This rearrangement joins TRBV30 to TRBJ2-6, with 7 bases matching TRBD1. Trimming at V came to 4 bases and at J to 2 bases, leaving 2 bases not matched to a gene. The CDR3 sequence is 14 residues long. The germline gives CDR1 GTSNPN, CDR2 SVGIG (reference sequence). The DNA of the CDR3 is TGTGCCTGGACAACAGGGGCTGGGGCCAACGTCCTGACTTTC. Encoded protein: CAWTTGAGANVLTF.

The gene calls are TRBV5-4 and TRBJ2-3, with 7 positions matching TRBD2. Germline-derived CDR1 and CDR2 are SGHNT and YYREEE (reference sequence). The CDR3 totals 16 residues. V was pared by 3 bases and J by 0 bases, with 7 bases of the junction left unmatched. The CDR3 DNA is TGTGCCAGCAGCTCCGGGACTATCCCTAGCACAGATACGCAGTATTTT. Its translation: CASSSGTIPSTDTQYF.

The chain recombines TRBV4-3 with TRBJ2-5; the match to TRBD2 covers 8 bases. V trimming: 0 bases; J trimming: 8 bases; junction bases outside the gene matches: 8. Germline CDR1 is LGHNA and CDR2 is YSLEER. The CDR3 is made up of 15 amino acids. For the CDR3, the DNA is TGCGCCAGCAGCCAAGAGGGAAGCGGGAGCGAAACCCAGTACTTC. The encoded protein is CASSQEGSGSETQYF.

To note about this clone: Mismatch with germline at one junction end may stem from a read error. The rearrangement uses TRBV11-2 and TRBJ2-7, with D perhaps TRBD2 (6 bases). Germline CDR1 is SGHAT and CDR2 is FQNNGV. The CDR3 length is 12 residues. CDR3 sequence: CASSLEGGEQYF. The CDR3 DNA follows: TGTGCCAGCAGCCTAGAAGGAGGGGAGCAGTACTTC.

CDR3 nucleotide sequence: TGTGCCAGCAGTGCCGGGACTAGATCCTACAATGAGCAGTTCTTC. Translation gives CASSAGTRSYNEQFF. The rearrangement joins TRBV6-1 to TRBJ2-1, with TRBD2 matching 8 bases. V lost 4 bases, J lost 1 base, and 3 bases stayed unmatched. The CDR3 consists of 15 residues. The germline V gene encodes CDR1 MNHNS and CDR2 SASEGT.

This clone has only a few counts. V is TRBV28 and J is TRBJ2-4, with D tentatively TRBD2 (7 bases). V dropped 6 bases and J dropped 8 bases, with 20 bases sitting between them. CDR3 length equals 15 residues. From germline, CDR1 is MDHEN and CDR2 SYDVKM. The CDR3 nucleotides read TGTGCCAGCAGGCTAGGGGGGGACCAACGAGACATTCAGTACTTC. Translated: CASRLGGDQRDIQYF.

This chain connects TRBV7-8 to TRBJ2-5; D is unresolved. The CDR3 totals 11 residues. Germline V gives CDR1 SGHVS, CDR2 FQNEAQ. The V gene lost 7 bases and the J gene lost 7 bases, with 10 bases spanning the gap. DNA of the CDR3: TGTGCCAGCACCGTACTTGGGACCCAGTACTTC. This translates into CASTVLGTQYF.